This paragraph reports one T cell receptor (beta chain). There are a few counts of this clonotype. Its antigen is still unknown. Base-call qualities are not available, and no considerably larger clone is one nucleotide away. This specimen belongs to a study of blood T cells in healthy people across ages (dated by TCRdb to 2013 to 2016). General notes on the study: In model experiments, template switching captured about one uniquely barcoded TCR beta cDNA molecule for every two T cells. Two additional independent replicas of 1 million unique cDNA reads from the same blood draw were analyzed for two donors (one aged 18 to 30 and one aged 80 or older). The donors were divided into four age groups: young (average approximately 16 years), middle-aged (around 41), aged (approximately 62) and long-lived (roughly 82). The study measured age-related changes in TCR beta repertoire diversity using deep sequencing normalized with unique cDNA molecular identifiers. The paper's findings and limits, for the study overall: Observed TCR beta diversity per million T cells fell roughly linearly with age, and a significant reduction was already apparent by age around 36. Because the CMV infection status of the donors was unknown, age-related changes in expanded clonotypes may potentially have been confounded. Bulk unsorted PBMC profiling prevented conclusive comparison of naive and antigen-experienced compartments. A strong correlation was found between observed TCR beta diversity and the percentage of naive T cells measured by flow cytometry. Compared with the aged group, the long-lived group had more naive CD4+ T cells, fewer expanded clones and increased TCR diversity, a pattern suggesting age selection. Estimates of total diversity based on one million sequenced T cells were regarded as lower bounds and as underestimates.

The CDR3 goes from the cysteine to the phenylalanine over 11 residues. Only the CDR3 DNA stays, 33 bases, in frame from base 1. As encoded in the germline V gene, CDR1 is MNHEY while CDR2 is SVGAGI. The junction shows trimming of 5 bases on V and 7 bases on J, plus 8 bases between the germline ends. Systemically healthy Caucasian individuals from Russia, approximately 39 in total and aged about 6 to 95 years, were included as donors. Each donor gave 8 to 10 milliliters of peripheral blood, drawn into EDTA-treated Vacutainer tubes. PBMCs were isolated by Ficoll-Paque density-gradient centrifugation, with at least 7 million obtained per sample. Total RNA was extracted from PBMCs with Trizol reagent, with at least 6 micrograms obtained per sample. For every donor, an aliquot of PBMCs went through flow cytometry to measure the percentages of naive CD45RAhigh/CD27high T cells. Library preparation was by 5' RACE. Sequencing was performed on an Illumina HiSeq 2500. A second PCR of roughly 7 to 11 cycles was run with a J-beta primer mix and a sample-barcoded 5' primer. A unique molecular identifier was introduced onto each TCR beta cDNA molecule by a template-switch 5' adaptor carrying 12 random nucleotides. Each sample yielded at least 3 million CDR3-containing paired-end reads. The Mint cDNA synthesis kit, primed by a TRBC-specific oligonucleotide, was used to synthesize first-strand cDNA from all RNA. Following uracil-DNA glycosylase treatment, all cDNA underwent a first 18-cycle PCR with the universal primers M1SS and BC2_uni_R. In the authors' own workflow: Normalization of each sample was performed by random selection of 1 million high-quality reads, each carrying a distinct molecular identifier. Reads with shared molecular identifiers were discarded instead of being binned into consensus sequences. MiTCR, run with a Q25 quality threshold and the strictest error-elimination algorithm, handled CDR3 identification, clonotype clustering and error correction. Lower-bound total TCR beta diversity was estimated with a nonparametric unseen species model using Euler transformation. TCRdb took the public reads, trimmed them with fastp at Q25, ran MiXCR for clone calling and kept in-frame beta chains. Identical CDR3 protein sequences are pooled into one entry, listed with their most common genes and DNA. It is TCRdb's table, rather than the study itself, that gives the V and J calls and clone size. Present in this sample are hundreds of thousands of distinct CDR3 sequences, around 24% of which were seen just once. The ten largest clonotypes hold approximately 8.7% of the sample.

In addition, the sample was reused for a study of T cells of mothers and their children. The second study, in turn, reports: Donors were nine systemically healthy Caucasian individuals: three mothers and their six children. cDNA synthesis used all of the extracted RNA, with approximately 1.4 ug of RNA in each 15 ul reaction. Sample barcodes and 2-4 random nucleotides were added via the M1S primer in the second PCR. More than 8.5 million TCR beta CDR3 reads were obtained from each mother, and about 3 million reads were obtained from each child. TCR recombination output is similarly shaped by thymic selection in related and unrelated pairs, with a minor effect exerted by inherited differences. Normalized repertoire overlap was always slightly but never significantly higher in related than unrelated mother-child pairs. No persistent microchimeric T cell clones were found, with a detection sensitivity of roughly 100 clones per million clonotypes. In the study, deep NGS was used to compare the TCR beta repertoires of mothers and children, and features distinguishing related mother-child pairs from unrelated individuals were sought. On average, the children were about 10 +/- 4 years old, while the mothers were about 40 +/- 4 years old. Libraries were sequenced on Illumina HiSeq 2000 with 100+100 nt paired-end reads after adapter ligation with NEBNext reagents. To prevent cross-contamination, the mother and child libraries were prepared one month apart and sequenced in separate runs. Each donor had between roughly 500,000 and 2,200,000 distinct TCR beta clonotypes identified. Naive TCR beta clonotypes were estimated from low-frequency clonotypes matched to each donor's FACS-determined naive share, without sorting.

Input material: blood. This TCR derives from a boy between 10 and 17 years old in good health. In this chain, TRBV6-5 is recombined with TRBJ1-1, with the D gene too uncertain to name. The CDR3 protein is CASSARSEAFF. The sequenced DNA is TGTGCCAGCAGTGCCCGCAGTGAAGCTTTCTTT.